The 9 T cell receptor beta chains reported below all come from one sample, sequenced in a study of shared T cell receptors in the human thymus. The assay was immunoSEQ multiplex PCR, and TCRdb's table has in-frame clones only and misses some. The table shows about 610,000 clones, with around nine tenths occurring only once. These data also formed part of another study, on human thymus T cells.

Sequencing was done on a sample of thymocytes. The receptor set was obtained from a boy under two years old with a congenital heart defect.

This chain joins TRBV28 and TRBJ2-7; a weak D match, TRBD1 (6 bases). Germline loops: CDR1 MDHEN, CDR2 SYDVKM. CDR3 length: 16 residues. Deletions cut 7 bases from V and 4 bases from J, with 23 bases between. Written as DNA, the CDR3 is TGTGCCAGCACCCCCCACGGGGACACAGTCTTATACGAGCAGTACTTC. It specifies CASTPHGDTVLYEQYF.

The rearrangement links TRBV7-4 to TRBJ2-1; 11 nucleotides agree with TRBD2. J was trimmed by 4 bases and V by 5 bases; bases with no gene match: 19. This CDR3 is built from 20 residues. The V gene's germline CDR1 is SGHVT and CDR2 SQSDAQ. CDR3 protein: CASSPVPRSGRAISYNEQFF. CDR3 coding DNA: TGTGCCAGCAGCCCCGTCCCACGTAGCGGGAGGGCCATCAGTTACAATGAGCAGTTCTTC. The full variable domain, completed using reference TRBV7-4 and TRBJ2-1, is GAGVSQSPRYKVAKRGRDVALRCDSISGHVTLYWYRQTLGQGSEVLTYSQSDAQRDKSGRPSGRFSAERPERSVSTLKIQRTEQGDSAVYLCASSPVPRSGRAISYNEQFFGPGTRLTVL.

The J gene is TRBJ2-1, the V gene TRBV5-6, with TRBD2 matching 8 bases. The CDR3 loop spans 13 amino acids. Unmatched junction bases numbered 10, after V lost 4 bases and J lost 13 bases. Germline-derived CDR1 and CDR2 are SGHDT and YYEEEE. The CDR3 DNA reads TGTGCCAGCAGCATAACTAGCGGCCGCTATCAGTTCTTC. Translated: CASSITSGRYQFF. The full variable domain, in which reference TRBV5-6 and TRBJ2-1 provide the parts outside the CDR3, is DAGVTQSPTHLIKTRGQQVTLRCSPKSGHDTVSWYQQALGQGPQFIFQYYEEEERQRGNFPDRFSGHQFPNYSSELNVNALLLGDSALYLCASSITSGRYQFFGPGTRLTVL.

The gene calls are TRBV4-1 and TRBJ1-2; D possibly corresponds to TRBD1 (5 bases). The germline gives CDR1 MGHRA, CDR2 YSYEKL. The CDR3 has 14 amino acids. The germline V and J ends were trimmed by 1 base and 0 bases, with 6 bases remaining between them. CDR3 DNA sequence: TGCGCCAGCAGCCAAGGGGGCTCTAACTATGGCTACACCTTC. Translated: CASSQGGSNYGYTF.

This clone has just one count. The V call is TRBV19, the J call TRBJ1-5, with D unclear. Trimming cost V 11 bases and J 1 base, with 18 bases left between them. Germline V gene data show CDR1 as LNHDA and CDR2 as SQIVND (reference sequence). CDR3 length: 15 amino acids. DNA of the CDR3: TGTGCCGCCCGCCCGAGTAATATGAGCAATCAGCCCCAGCATTTT. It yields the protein CAARPSNMSNQPQHF.

The CDR3 bases are TGTGCCAGTAGTATAAGCGGGAGAGTCTACGAGCAGTACTTC. Translated: CASSISGRVYEQYF. The chain links TRBV19 to TRBJ2-7, with 8 nucleotides matching TRBD2. CDR3 length: 14 amino acids. J lost 3 bases, V lost 2 bases, and 3 bases had no gene match. CDR1 is LNHDA and CDR2 is SQIVND in the germline V gene (reference sequence).

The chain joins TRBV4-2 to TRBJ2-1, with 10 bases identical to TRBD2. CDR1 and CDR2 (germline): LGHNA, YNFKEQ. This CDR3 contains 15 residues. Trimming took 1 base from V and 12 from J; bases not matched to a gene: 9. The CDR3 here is CASSQGLAGVSGQFF. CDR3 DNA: TGTGCCAGCAGCCAAGGACTAGCGGGTGTATCGGGGCAGTTCTTC.

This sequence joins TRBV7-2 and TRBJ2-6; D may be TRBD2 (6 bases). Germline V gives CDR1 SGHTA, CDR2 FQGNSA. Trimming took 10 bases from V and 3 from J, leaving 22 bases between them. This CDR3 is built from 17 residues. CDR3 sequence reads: CANRPGDPRLGANVLTF. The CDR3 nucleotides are TGTGCCAATAGACCGGGAGATCCTCGACTTGGGGCCAACGTCCTGACTTTC. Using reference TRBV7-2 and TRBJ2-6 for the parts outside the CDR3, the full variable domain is GAGVSQSPSNKVTEKGKDVELRCDPISGHTALYWYRQSLGQGLEFLIYFQGNSAPDKSGLPSDRFSAERTGGSVSTLTIQRTQQEDSAVYLCANRPGDPRLGANVLTFGAGSRLTVL.

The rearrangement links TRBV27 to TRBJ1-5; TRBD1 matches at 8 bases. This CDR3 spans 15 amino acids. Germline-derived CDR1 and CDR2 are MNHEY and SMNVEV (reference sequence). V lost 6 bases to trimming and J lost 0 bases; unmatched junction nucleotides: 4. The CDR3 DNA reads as TGTGCCAGCAGGCGGACAGGGATTAGCAATCAGCCCCAGCATTTT. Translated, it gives CASRRTGISNQPQHF.